This TCR beta chain emerged from a study of PD-L1 blockade in urothelial cancer. Whole-study context: Blood was tested 3 weeks (second dose) and 6 weeks into treatment.

This table comes from immunoSEQ multiplex PCR, and its TCRdb copy is limited to in-frame clones, with some not included. The table lists some 25,000 clones, roughly 83% of them singletons. This CDR3 is 14 amino acids long. The chain employs TRBV1 and TRBJ2-1; TRBD2, the table's D call, lacks a check against the DNA. TRBV1 is a known pseudogene. This receptor was obtained from a man between 70 and 80 years old with urothelial cancer. The material sequenced was PBMCs, taken around atezolizumab (anti-PD-L1) treatment. The CDR3 nucleotides are TGCACCAGCAGCCAAGACGGCCTAGCGAGAGAGCAGTTCTTC. Protein product: CTSSQDGLAREQFF.